A single sample is the source of the 20 T cell receptor beta chains below, sequenced in a study of CXCR3-negative and CXCR3-positive naive CD8 T cells. 5' RACE with UMI labels generated the TRB cDNA libraries. From its re-call of the 5' RACE reads, TCRdb lists each CDR3 protein once, without DNA. The sample has 75,000 to 100,000 distinct CDR3 sequences. The specimen was naive CXCR3- CD8+ T cells from blood. Regarding subset: CD45RO-CCR7+CD27+CD95- naive CD8+ T cells lacking CXCR3 (TNR3-). The receptors originated from a human donor in good health. Some clones in this sample may be carry-over from other donors' samples.

V gene TRBV6-6 combines with J gene TRBJ1-2. Germline V gene lookup returns CDR1 MNHNY and CDR2 SVGAGI (reference sequence). The length of the CDR3 is 15 residues. The CDR3 loop reads CASSYGSSSNYGYTF.

J is TRBJ1-2 and V is TRBV7-9. From germline, CDR1 is SEHNR and CDR2 FQNEAQ (reference sequence). The CDR3 is 12 residues long. The chain's CDR3 is CASSLGIYGYTF.

The chain is built from TRBV7-9 and TRBJ1-2. The CDR3 is 13 residues long. Germline V gene lookup returns CDR1 SEHNR and CDR2 FQNEAQ (reference sequence). This CDR3 is CASSYGGGYGYTF.

CDR3 protein: CATSDTSWGGEQFF. The rearrangement joins TRBV24-1 to TRBJ2-1; checking the TCRdb D call of TRBD1 is not possible without DNA. This CDR3 contains 14 residues. Germline assignment: CDR1 KGHDR and CDR2 SFDVKD.

The chain links TRBV4-1 to TRBJ2-6. CDR1 MGHRA and CDR2 YSYEKL come from the germline V gene. The CDR3 contains 15 residues. CDR3 in amino acids: CASSPQSSGANVLTF.

V and J are TRBV29-1 and TRBJ1-1. The CDR3 covers 11 residues. The germline gives CDR1 SQVTM, CDR2 ANQGSEA. The CDR3 region is CSAPGSLEAFF.

The V and J genes are TRBV5-5 and TRBJ2-7. Germline V gives CDR1 SGHKS, CDR2 YYEKEE (reference sequence). The CDR3 covers 11 residues. CDR3 amino acids: CASSLPYEQYF.

The genes are TRBV2 and TRBJ2-7; TCRdb indicates TRBD1, and absent DNA this call remains unverified. Germline CDR1 SNHLY, CDR2 FYNNEI. This CDR3 region has 14 residues. The CDR3 loop is CASRDRDRGYEQYF.

The J gene is TRBJ2-5, the V gene TRBV7-9; TCRdb indicates TRBD1, and absent DNA this call remains unverified. The CDR3 covers 15 residues. CDR1 is SEHNR and CDR2 is FQNEAQ in the germline V gene (reference sequence). CDR3 region: CASSLTGGAGETQYF.

The chain joins TRBV5-1 to TRBJ2-7; TCRdb indicates TRBD2, and absent DNA this call remains unverified. The CDR3 is 14 amino acids. Germline V gene data show CDR1 as SGHRS and CDR2 as YFSETQ. CDR3 region: CASSRTSGAYEQYF.

This sequence joins TRBV7-9 and TRBJ2-1; there is no DNA to check the TCRdb D call of TRBD1. Per the germline V gene, CDR1 is SEHNR and CDR2 is FQNEAQ (reference sequence). This CDR3 is built from 16 residues. CDR3 region: CASSGSRAASYNEQFF.

The chain couples TRBV7-2 to TRBJ2-1; TCRdb designates TRBD1, a call that cannot be tested without DNA. The CDR3 covers 15 residues. Germline V CDR1 and CDR2: SGHTA, FQGNSA. CDR3: CASSSGQNSYNEQFF.

The chain recombines TRBV29-1 with TRBJ2-2. The CDR3 is made up of 13 amino acids. From germline, CDR1 is SQVTM and CDR2 ANQGSEA. CDR3 loop: CSVGRVDTGELFF.

The V and J genes are TRBV28 and TRBJ2-5; with no DNA, the TCRdb D assignment of TRBD1 cannot be verified. The CDR3 loop spans 15 amino acids. Germline CDR1 reads MDHEN; CDR2 reads SYDVKM. CDR3 region: CASSFPHGQQETQYF.

The chain recombines TRBV13 with TRBJ2-1; TCRdb's D call, TRBD1, is unchecked because there is no DNA. CDR1 and CDR2 from the germline V gene are PRHDT and FYEKMQ (reference sequence). This CDR3 has 13 residues. The CDR3 spells CASSRRGFNEQFF. Full variable domain (outside the CDR3, taken from reference TRBV13 and TRBJ2-1): AAGVIQSPRHLIKEKRETATLKCYPIPRHDTVYWYQQGPGQDPQFLISFYEKMQSDKGSIPDRFSAQQFSDYHSELNMSSLELGDSALYFCASSRRGFNEQFFGPGTRLTVL.

The chain joins TRBV7-6 to TRBJ2-7. The V gene's germline CDR1 is SGHVS and CDR2 FNYEAQ. This CDR3 comprises 15 residues. The CDR3 is CASSLGAGATYEQYF.

The chain carries TRBV20-1 and TRBJ2-7. This CDR3 contains 13 residues. Germline loops: CDR1 DFQATT, CDR2 SNEGSKA (reference sequence). CDR3 residues: CSADLGNTYEQYF.

This sequence joins TRBV28 and TRBJ2-7; with no DNA, the TCRdb D assignment of TRBD1 cannot be verified. Germline V gene lookup returns CDR1 MDHEN and CDR2 SYDVKM. The CDR3 totals 13 residues. The CDR3: CASHGTGWYEQYF.

The genes are TRBV2 and TRBJ1-2. There are 14 residues in the CDR3. Germline values: CDR1 SNHLY, CDR2 FYNNEI. The CDR3 here is CASRAKQTNYGYTF.

This sequence joins TRBV7-6 and TRBJ2-2; the D call of TRBD1 rests on TCRdb alone, since no DNA is present to check it. The CDR3 is 18 amino acids. In germline, CDR1 is SGHVS, CDR2 FNYEAQ. CDR3: CASSLVHPTGGRGGELFF. The whole variable domain, remainder taken from reference TRBV7-6 and TRBJ2-2, is GAGVSQSPRYKVTKRGQDVALRCDPISGHVSLYWYRQALGQGPEFLTYFNYEAQQDKSGLPNDRFSAERPEGSISTLTIQRTEQRDSAMYRCASSLVHPTGGRGGELFFGEGSRLTVL.